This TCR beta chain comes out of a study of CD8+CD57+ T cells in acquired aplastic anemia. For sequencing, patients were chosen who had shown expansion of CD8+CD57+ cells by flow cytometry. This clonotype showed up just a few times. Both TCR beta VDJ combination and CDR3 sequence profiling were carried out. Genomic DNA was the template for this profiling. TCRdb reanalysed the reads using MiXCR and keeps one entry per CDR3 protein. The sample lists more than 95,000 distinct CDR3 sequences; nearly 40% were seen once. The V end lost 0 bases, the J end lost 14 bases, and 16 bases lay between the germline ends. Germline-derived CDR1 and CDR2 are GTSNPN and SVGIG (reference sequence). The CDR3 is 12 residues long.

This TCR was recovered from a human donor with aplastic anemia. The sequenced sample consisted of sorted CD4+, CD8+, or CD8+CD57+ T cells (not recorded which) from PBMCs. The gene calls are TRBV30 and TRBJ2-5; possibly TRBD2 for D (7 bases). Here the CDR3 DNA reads TGTGCCTGGAGTGTATCCCGGGGGGCCTTTTACTTC. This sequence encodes CAWSVSRGAFYF.